The 17 T cell receptor beta chains below were found in one sample sequenced in a study of PD-L1 blockade in urothelial cancer. Data came from immunoSEQ multiplex PCR; TCRdb stores just in-frame clones and leaves some out. The profile shows roughly 56,000 clones, about four fifths of them singletons. Sequencing used PBMCs, obtained around atezolizumab (anti-PD-L1) treatment. The origin of the receptors is a man aged 70-80 years with urothelial cancer.

The chain carries TRBV5-5 and TRBJ1-4; D is uncertain. The CDR3 is made up of 15 amino acids. Trimming left V 0 bases short and J 8 bases short, with 14 bases between. Germline V gives CDR1 SGHKS, CDR2 YYEKEE (reference sequence). CDR3 sequence: CASSLGAGIGEKLFF. CDR3 DNA sequence: TGTGCCAGCAGCTTGGGAGCGGGGATAGGAGAAAAACTGTTTTTT.

This clone came up once. The rearrangement links TRBV11-3 to TRBJ1-3; weak D call: TRBD1 (6 bases). Trimming stripped 5 bases from V and 8 bases from J, with 13 bases between. CDR3 length: 13 amino acids. Germline V lookup: CDR1 SGHNT, CDR2 YENEEA. In nucleotides, the CDR3 is TGTGCCAGCAGCCTACAGGGTATGGACACCATATATTTT. Its translation is CASSLQGMDTIYF.

This clone was observed a few times. This rearrangement joins TRBV6-4 to TRBJ1-5, with D perhaps matching TRBD1 (6 bases). CDR1 and CDR2 (germline): MRHNA, SNTAGT. This CDR3 has 13 amino acids. The V end lost 3 bases, the J end lost 7 bases, and 10 bases lay between the germline ends. CDR3 coding DNA: TGTGCCAGCAGTGAAGGGGGGGGACAGCCCCAGCATTTT. Protein product: CASSEGGGQPQHF.

The CDR3 sequence is CASSLGGRAETQYF. The DNA for the CDR3 is TGTGCCAGCAGCTTAGGCGGCAGGGCAGAGACCCAGTACTTC. V and J are TRBV7-2 and TRBJ2-5, with D perhaps TRBD1 (5 bases). Germline CDR1 and CDR2: SGHTA and FQGNSA. Trimming removed 1 base from V and 4 bases from J, with 10 bases in between. The CDR3 totals 14 residues.

J is TRBJ2-7 and V is TRBV7-9; perhaps TRBD1 as D (6 bases). This CDR3 comprises 14 residues. Germline V gene data show CDR1 as SEHNR and CDR2 as FQNEAQ (reference sequence). V dropped 5 bases and J dropped 1 base, with 12 bases sitting between them. As DNA, the CDR3 is TGTGCCAGCAGCCACCCTGACAGGTCCTACGAGCAGTACTTC. It is translated as CASSHPDRSYEQYF.

This clone was recorded once. The V call is TRBV13, the J call TRBJ2-3; 10 nucleotides match TRBD2. The junction had 25 bases not matched to a gene; V was cut back by 6 bases and J by 4 bases. The germline V gene has CDR1 PRHDT and CDR2 FYEKMQ (reference sequence). CDR3 length: 21 residues. The CDR3 spells CASSSPWTSGKIPTRADTQYF. CDR3 DNA sequence: TGTGCCAGCAGTTCCCCCTGGACTAGCGGAAAAATACCTACACGGGCAGATACGCAGTATTTT.

In this sample, this clone turned up once. CDR3: CASSFGRLSGANVLTF. As DNA, the CDR3 is TGTGCCAGCAGCTTTGGGCGTCTCTCTGGGGCCAACGTCCTGACTTTC. The V gene is TRBV7-2, the J gene TRBJ2-6; D is unclear. The germline V and J ends were trimmed by 3 bases and 0 bases, with 9 bases remaining between them. In germline, CDR1 is SGHTA, CDR2 FQGNSA. The CDR3 length is 16 residues.

The V call is TRBV2, the J call TRBJ2-4, with D perhaps TRBD1 (6 bases). CDR1 and CDR2 (germline): SNHLY, FYNNEI. This CDR3 has 15 amino acids. Trimming shortened V by 5 bases and J by 0 bases, and 11 bases separated the two germline ends. The CDR3 region has the DNA TGTGCCAGCAGTAAAACAGGGATAGCCAAAAACATTCAGTACTTC. As protein: CASSKTGIAKNIQYF.

This clone was recorded once. This chain joins TRBV18 and TRBJ1-3, with D possibly being TRBD1 (6 bases). This CDR3 region has 15 residues. Germline CDR1 and CDR2: KGHSH and LQKENI. Trimming took off 2 bases at V and 4 bases at J, with 12 bases between the two ends. The CDR3: CASSPAGGLGNTIYF. DNA for the CDR3: TGTGCCAGCTCACCAGCGGGGGGGCTCGGAAACACCATATATTTT.

The chain couples TRBV5-4 to TRBJ2-2; D gene uncertain. This CDR3 has 16 residues. Germline V gene lookup returns CDR1 SGHNT and CDR2 YYREEE (reference sequence). V gave up 4 bases and J gave up 2 bases, with 15 bases separating them. The CDR3 coding sequence is TGTGCCAGCAGCGCTGAGCGTACGCGAAACACCGGGGAGCTGTTTTTT. It is translated as CASSAERTRNTGELFF.

V and J are TRBV30 and TRBJ1-5; 7 bases fit TRBD1. From germline, CDR1 is GTSNPN and CDR2 SVGIG (reference sequence). The CDR3 runs to 14 residues. Germline trimming cut 2 bases from V and 5 bases from J; bases unmatched to any gene: 6. In nucleotides, the CDR3 is TGTGCCTGGAGTTCCGGACAGGTGGATCAGCCCCAGCATTTT. Its translation: CAWSSGQVDQPQHF.

The table lists this clone with a count of one. The rearrangement joins TRBV5-4 to TRBJ2-1, with TRBD2 matching over 7 bases. This CDR3 contains 15 residues. V lost 0 bases to trimming and J lost 5 bases; unmatched junction nucleotides: 5. Germline V gene sequence: CDR1 SGHNT, CDR2 YYREEE (reference sequence). The CDR3 nucleotides are TGTGCCAGCAGCTTGGGCGGGAGAGGGGACAATGAGCAGTTCTTC. This gives the protein CASSLGGRGDNEQFF.

This clone was observed once. The rearrangement links TRBV7-9 to TRBJ2-3; a possible D gene is TRBD2 (7 bases). From germline, CDR1 is SEHNR and CDR2 FQNEAQ (reference sequence). This CDR3 region has 17 residues. Trimming stripped 4 bases from V and 3 bases from J, with 20 bases between. CDR3 residues: CASSSRGGHQETDTQYF. In DNA form, the CDR3 reads TGTGCCAGCAGCTCCCGCGGGGGCCACCAGGAGACAGATACGCAGTATTTT.

This chain uses TRBV9 with TRBJ2-3; 8 bases agree with TRBD2. This CDR3 is built from 20 residues. V lost 0 bases to trimming and J lost 1 base; unmatched junction nucleotides: 16. Per germline, CDR1 SGDLS and CDR2 YYNGEE. DNA of the CDR3: TGTGCCAGCAGCGTAGGGGGTCTCGGGGCGGGAGGACGGGGCACAGATACGCAGTATTTT. This translates into CASSVGGLGAGGRGTDTQYF.

The CDR3 reads CASSRLRQGGDTQYF. Written as DNA, the CDR3 is TGTGCCAGCAGCAGGCTCCGACAGGGGGGAGATACGCAGTATTTT. The rearrangement uses TRBV7-9 and TRBJ2-3, with 9 bases aligning to TRBD1. Germline CDR1 reads SEHNR; CDR2 reads FQNEAQ (reference sequence). The CDR3 loop spans 15 amino acids. J gave up 5 bases and V 5 bases, and 8 bases lay outside the gene matches.

The chain is built from TRBV30 and TRBJ1-2; D gene unclear. This CDR3 comprises 14 residues. CDR1 is GTSNPN, CDR2 SVGIG, per germline (reference sequence). Trimming took 8 bases from V and 2 from J, leaving 18 bases between them. The CDR3 reads CAGVRFPSNYGYTF. In DNA form, the CDR3 reads TGTGCCGGCGTCAGGTTTCCTTCCAACTATGGCTACACCTTC. Using reference TRBV30 and TRBJ1-2 for the parts outside the CDR3, the full variable domain is SQTIHQWPATLVQPVGSPLSLECTVEGTSNPNLYWYRQAAGRGLQLLFYSVGIGQISSEVPQNLSASRPQDRQFILSSKKLLLSDSGFYLCAGVRFPSNYGYTFGSGTRLTVV.

This clone was detected a few times. The V gene is TRBV19, the J gene TRBJ1-5; possible D gene TRBD1, 6 bases. This CDR3 region has 15 residues. Trimming took 4 bases from V and 6 from J, leaving 16 bases between them. The germline CDR1 and CDR2 sequences are LNHDA and SQIVND (reference sequence). The CDR3 region has the DNA TGTGCCAGTAGTAGTCATCGGGGGGCGGGTCAGCCCCAGCATTTT. Translated: CASSSHRGAGQPQHF.